Ten or more counts support the clone carrying this T cell receptor beta chain. These data belong to a study of T cells after yellow fever vaccination. This CDR3 contains 18 residues. V was shortened by 4 bases and J by 1 base, with 21 bases between the two germline ends. TCRdb reprocessed the 5' RACE reads with MiXCR, giving one entry per CDR3 protein. Of around 260,000 distinct CDR3 sequences detected, 5.2% appear once; the ten largest clones hold roughly 3%. This chain links TRBV12-3 or TRBV12-4 with TRBJ2-3; possible D gene TRBD2, 6 bases. This TCR came from a man aged 18 to 30 who received the YFV17D yellow fever vaccine. Specimen: CD4+ T cells sorted from PBMCs, collected on the day of the yellow fever booster vaccination. For the CDR3, the DNA is TGTGCCAGCAGTTCAGTCCGGGGGTCGGCTTGGGGCACAGATACGCAGTATTTT. Protein sequence: CASSSVRGSAWGTDTQYF.